The sequence of this T cell receptor (beta chain) was determined in a study of blood T cell repertoires in COVID-19. At the level of the study: COVID-19 samples from acute and convalescent phases originated in the United States, Italy and Spain. PBMCs, B-cell-depleted T cells, or T cells were the source of the cDNA or gDNA that made up the material.

Sequencing was performed with immunoSEQ multiplex PCR; in TCRdb, only in-frame clones are kept and a portion is missing. The sample consists of about 190,000 clones, around 91% of them appearing once. The CDR3 has 14 amino acids. Between the trimmed V and J ends, which lost 2 bases and 0 bases, there was a span of 7 bases. The V gene's germline CDR1 is MDHEN and CDR2 SYDVKM. The chain is built from TRBV28 and TRBJ2-5; the D gene is possibly TRBD1 (5 bases). The receptor's source is a middle-aged man with acute or convalescent COVID-19. The sample consisted of peripheral blood. The CDR3: CASSLAGYQETQYF. CDR3 coding DNA: TGTGCCAGCAGTTTAGCAGGGTACCAAGAGACCCAGTACTTC.